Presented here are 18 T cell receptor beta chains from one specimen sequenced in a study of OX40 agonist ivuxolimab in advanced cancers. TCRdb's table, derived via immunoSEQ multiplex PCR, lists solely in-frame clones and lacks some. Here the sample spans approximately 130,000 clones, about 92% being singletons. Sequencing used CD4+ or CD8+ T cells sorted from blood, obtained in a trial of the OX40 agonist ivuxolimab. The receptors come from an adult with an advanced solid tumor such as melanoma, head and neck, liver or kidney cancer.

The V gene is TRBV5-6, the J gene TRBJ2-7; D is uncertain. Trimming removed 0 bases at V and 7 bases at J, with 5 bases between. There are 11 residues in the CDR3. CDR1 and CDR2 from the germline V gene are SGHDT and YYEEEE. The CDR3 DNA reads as TGTGCCAGCAGCTTGGGGAGAGAGCAGTACTTC. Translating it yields CASSLGREQYF.

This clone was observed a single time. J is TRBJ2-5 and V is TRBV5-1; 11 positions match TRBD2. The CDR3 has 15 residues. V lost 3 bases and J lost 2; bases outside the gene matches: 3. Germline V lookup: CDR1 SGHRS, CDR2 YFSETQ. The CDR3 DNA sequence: TGCGCCAGCAGCTCCCGACTAGCGGGACAAGAGACCCAGTACTTC. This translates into CASSSRLAGQETQYF.

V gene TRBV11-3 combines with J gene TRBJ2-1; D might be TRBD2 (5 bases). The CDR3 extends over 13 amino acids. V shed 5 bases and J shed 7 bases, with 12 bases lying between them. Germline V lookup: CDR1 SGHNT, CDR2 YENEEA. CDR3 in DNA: TGTGCCAGCAGCCTAGGACTCGAAAATGAGCAGTTCTTC. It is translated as CASSLGLENEQFF.

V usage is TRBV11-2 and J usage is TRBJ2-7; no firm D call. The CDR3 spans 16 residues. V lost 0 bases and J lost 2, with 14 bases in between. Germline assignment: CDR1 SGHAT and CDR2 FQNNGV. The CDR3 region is CASSLDAPQGPYEQYF. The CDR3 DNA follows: TGTGCCAGCAGCTTAGATGCCCCACAAGGTCCCTACGAGCAGTACTTC.

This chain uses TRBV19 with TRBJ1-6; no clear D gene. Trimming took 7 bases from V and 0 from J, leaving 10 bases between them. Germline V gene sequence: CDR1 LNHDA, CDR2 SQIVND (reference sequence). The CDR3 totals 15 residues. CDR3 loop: CASKRPGSYNSPLHF. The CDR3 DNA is TGTGCCAGTAAGCGGCCCGGCTCCTATAATTCACCCCTCCACTTT.

The CDR3 sequence is CASSLVTGANNEQFF. The DNA of the CDR3 is TGTGCCAGCAGCTTGGTAACAGGGGCGAACAATGAGCAGTTCTTC. The chain employs TRBV5-4 and TRBJ2-1, with TRBD1 matching over 7 bases. Germline lookup yields CDR1 SGHNT and CDR2 YYREEE (reference sequence). With V trimmed by 0 bases and J by 5 bases, 5 bases remained unmatched. This CDR3 is 15 amino acids long.

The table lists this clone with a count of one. CDR3 amino acids: CASSPKGQGGDTQYF. CDR3 bases: TGTGCCAGTAGTCCTAAGGGGCAGGGTGGAGATACGCAGTATTTT. This chain connects TRBV19 to TRBJ2-3; D possibly corresponds to TRBD1 (5 bases). The germline CDR1 and CDR2 sequences are LNHDA and SQIVND (reference sequence). V lost 5 bases to trimming and J lost 5 bases, with 17 bases between them. CDR3 size: 15 residues. Using reference TRBV19 and TRBJ2-3 for the parts outside the CDR3, the full variable domain is DGGITQSPKYLFRKEGQNVTLSCEQNLNHDAMYWYRQDPGQGLRLIYYSQIVNDFQKGDIAEGYSVSREKKESFPLTVTSAQKNPTAFYLCASSPKGQGGDTQYFGPGTRLTVL.

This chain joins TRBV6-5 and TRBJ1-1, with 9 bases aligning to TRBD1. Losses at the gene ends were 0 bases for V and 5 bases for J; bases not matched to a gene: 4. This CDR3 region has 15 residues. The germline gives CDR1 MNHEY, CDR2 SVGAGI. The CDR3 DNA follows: TGTGCCAGCAGTTACTCCCAGACAGGGGGGACTGAAGCTTTCTTT. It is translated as CASSYSQTGGTEAFF.

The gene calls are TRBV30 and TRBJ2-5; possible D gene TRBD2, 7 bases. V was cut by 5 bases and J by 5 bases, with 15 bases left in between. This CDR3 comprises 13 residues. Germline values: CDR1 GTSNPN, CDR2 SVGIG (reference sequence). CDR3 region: CAWGRGTSETQYF. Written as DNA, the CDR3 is TGTGCCTGGGGGAGGGGGACCTCGGAGACCCAGTACTTC. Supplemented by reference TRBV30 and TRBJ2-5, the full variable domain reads SQTIHQWPATLVQPVGSPLSLECTVEGTSNPNLYWYRQAAGRGLQLLFYSVGIGQISSEVPQNLSASRPQDRQFILSSKKLLLSDSGFYLCAWGRGTSETQYFGPGTRLLVL.

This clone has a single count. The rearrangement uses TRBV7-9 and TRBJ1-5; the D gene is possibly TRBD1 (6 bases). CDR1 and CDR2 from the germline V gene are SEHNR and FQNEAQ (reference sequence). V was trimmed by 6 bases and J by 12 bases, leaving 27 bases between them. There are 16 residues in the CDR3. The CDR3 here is CASSFDRGEGGPLQHF. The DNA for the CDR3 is TGTGCCAGCAGTTTCGATAGGGGGGAGGGAGGGCCCCTCCAGCATTTT.

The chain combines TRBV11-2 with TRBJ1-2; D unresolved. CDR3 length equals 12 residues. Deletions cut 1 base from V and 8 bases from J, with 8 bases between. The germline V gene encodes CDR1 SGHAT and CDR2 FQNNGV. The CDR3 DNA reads TGTGCCAGCAGCTTAGCTGGCGGAGGCTACACCTTC. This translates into CASSLAGGGYTF.

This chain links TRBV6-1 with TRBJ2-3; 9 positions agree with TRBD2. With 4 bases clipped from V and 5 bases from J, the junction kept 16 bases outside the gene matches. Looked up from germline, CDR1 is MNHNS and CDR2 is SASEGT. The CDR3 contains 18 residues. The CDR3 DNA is TGTGCCAGCAGTGGAGGGGCACTTAGCGGGGGAAAGGGAGATACGCAGTATTTT. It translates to CASSGGALSGGKGDTQYF.

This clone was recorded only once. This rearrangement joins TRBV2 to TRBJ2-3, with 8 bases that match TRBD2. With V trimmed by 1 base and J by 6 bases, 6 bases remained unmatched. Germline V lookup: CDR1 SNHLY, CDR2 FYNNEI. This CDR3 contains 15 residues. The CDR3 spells CASSEEGTRADTQYF. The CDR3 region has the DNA TGTGCCAGCAGTGAAGAAGGGACTAGAGCCGATACGCAGTATTTT.

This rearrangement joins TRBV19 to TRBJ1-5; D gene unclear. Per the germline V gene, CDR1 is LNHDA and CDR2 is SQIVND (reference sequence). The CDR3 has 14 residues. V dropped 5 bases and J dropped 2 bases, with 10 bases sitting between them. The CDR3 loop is CASSPWGGNQPQHF. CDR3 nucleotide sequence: TGTGCCAGTAGTCCCTGGGGAGGCAATCAGCCCCAGCATTTT.

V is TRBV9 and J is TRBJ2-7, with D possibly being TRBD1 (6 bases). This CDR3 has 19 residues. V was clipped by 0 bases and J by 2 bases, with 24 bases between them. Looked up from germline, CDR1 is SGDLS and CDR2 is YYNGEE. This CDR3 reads CASSVDWGRGPHLTYEQYF. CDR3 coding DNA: TGTGCCAGCAGCGTAGACTGGGGCAGGGGCCCGCATCTAACCTACGAGCAGTACTTC. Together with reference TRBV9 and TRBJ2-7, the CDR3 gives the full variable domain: DSGVTQTPKHLITATGQRVTLRCSPRSGDLSVYWYQQSLDQGLQFLIQYYNGEERAKGNILERFSAQQFPDLHSELNLSSLELGDSALYFCASSVDWGRGPHLTYEQYFGPGTRLTVT.

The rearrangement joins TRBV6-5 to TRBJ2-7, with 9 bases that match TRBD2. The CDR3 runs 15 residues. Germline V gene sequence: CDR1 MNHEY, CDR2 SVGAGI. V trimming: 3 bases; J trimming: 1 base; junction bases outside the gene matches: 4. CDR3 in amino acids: CASSYFSGRSYEQYF. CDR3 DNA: TGTGCCAGCAGTTATTTCAGCGGGAGGTCCTACGAGCAGTACTTC.

DNA for the CDR3: TGTGCCAGCAGTGGCCCCCAGGTTGCACCAAACAATGAGCAGTTCTTC. This encodes CASSGPQVAPNNEQFF. The V gene is TRBV6-1, the J gene TRBJ2-1; unclear D gene. This CDR3 is 16 amino acids long. With 4 bases removed from V and 5 bases from J, the gap between germline ends came to 18 bases. Germline V CDR1 and CDR2: MNHNS, SASEGT.

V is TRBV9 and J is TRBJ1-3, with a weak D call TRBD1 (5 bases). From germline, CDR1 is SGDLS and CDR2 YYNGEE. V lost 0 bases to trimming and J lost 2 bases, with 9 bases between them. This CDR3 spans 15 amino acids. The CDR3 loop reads CASSVAWGPGNTIYF. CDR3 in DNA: TGTGCCAGCAGCGTAGCGTGGGGCCCTGGAAACACCATATATTTT.